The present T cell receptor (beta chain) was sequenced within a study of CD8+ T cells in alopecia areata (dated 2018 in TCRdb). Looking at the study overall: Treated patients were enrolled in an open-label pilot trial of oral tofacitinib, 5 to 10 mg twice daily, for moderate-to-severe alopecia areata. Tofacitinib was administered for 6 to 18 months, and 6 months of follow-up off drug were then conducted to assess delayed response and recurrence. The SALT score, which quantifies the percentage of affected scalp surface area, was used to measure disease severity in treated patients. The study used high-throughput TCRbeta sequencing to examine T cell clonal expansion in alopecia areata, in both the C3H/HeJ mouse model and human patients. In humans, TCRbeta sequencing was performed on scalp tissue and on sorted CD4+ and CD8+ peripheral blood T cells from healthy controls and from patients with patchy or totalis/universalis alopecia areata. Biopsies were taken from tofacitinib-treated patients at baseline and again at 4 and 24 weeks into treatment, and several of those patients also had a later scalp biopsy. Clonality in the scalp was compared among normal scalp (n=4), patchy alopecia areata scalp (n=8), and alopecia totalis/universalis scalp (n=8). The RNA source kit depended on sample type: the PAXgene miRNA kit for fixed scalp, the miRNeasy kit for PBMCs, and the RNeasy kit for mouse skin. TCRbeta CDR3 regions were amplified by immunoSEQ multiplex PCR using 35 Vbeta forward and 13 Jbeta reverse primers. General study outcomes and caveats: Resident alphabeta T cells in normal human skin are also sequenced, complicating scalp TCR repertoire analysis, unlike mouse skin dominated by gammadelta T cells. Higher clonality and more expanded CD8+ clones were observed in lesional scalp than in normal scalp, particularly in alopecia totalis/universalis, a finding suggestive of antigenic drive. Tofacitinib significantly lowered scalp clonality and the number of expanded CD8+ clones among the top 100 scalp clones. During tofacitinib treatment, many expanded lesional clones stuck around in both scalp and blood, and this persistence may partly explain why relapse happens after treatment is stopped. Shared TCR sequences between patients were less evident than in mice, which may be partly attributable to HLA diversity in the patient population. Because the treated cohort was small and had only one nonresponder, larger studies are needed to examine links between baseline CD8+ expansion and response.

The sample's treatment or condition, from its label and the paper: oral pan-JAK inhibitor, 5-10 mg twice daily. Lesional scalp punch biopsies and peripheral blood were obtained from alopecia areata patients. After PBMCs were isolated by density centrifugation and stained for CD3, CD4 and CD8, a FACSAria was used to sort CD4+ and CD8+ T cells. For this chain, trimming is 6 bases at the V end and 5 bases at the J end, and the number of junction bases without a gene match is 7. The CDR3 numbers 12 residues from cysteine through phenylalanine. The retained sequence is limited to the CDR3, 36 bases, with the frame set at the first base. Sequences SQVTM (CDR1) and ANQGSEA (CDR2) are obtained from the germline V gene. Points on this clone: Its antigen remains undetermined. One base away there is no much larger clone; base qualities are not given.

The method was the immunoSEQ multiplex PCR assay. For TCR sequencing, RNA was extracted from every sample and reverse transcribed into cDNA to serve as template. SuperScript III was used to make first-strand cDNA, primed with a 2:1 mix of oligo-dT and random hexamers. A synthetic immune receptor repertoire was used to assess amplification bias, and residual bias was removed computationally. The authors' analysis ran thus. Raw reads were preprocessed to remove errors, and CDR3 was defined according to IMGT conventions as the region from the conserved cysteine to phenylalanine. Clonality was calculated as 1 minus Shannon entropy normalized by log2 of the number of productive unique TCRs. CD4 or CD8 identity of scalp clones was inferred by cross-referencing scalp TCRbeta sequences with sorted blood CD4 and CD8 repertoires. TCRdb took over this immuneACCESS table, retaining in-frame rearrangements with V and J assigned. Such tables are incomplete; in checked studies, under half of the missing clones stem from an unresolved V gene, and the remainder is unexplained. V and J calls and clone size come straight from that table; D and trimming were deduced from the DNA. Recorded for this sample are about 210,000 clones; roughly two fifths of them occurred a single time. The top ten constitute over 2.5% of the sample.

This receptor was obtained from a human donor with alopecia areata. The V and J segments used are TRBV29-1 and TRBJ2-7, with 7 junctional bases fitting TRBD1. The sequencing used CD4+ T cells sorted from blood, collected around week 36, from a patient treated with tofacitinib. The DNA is TGCAGCGTCTCAGGGGGTGCACACGAGCAGTACTTC. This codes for CSVSGGAHEQYF.